The text below deals with one T cell receptor beta chain. Its antigen remains unidentified. No much larger clonotype is one base removed from it; base qualities were not supplied. The immunoSEQ v3 hsTCRB kit was used to amplify TCR beta CDR3 regions from genomic DNA through bias-controlled multiplex PCR. The TCR libraries were sequenced on an Illumina NextSeq 500 to roughly 2.1 million read pairs for survey level or roughly 4.5-6 million read pairs for deep level. Regarding the original processing steps: V, D and J genes were assigned, non-productive sequences were removed, and clonality was reported by immunoSEQ Analyzer software. Repertoires of infused TIL and blood were compared using productive Simpson clonality and the Morisita overlap index of productive TRB rearrangements. For each clone in blood, the absolute clonotype count was estimated by multiplying the lymphocyte count by the CD3+ fraction and by the clone's productive frequency. TCRdb took this table from immuneACCESS and kept in-frame rearrangements with V and J called. Such tables lack part of the clones; where checked against another copy, unresolved V genes explain under half of the gap, and the rest is unexplained. The V and J calls and clone size come from that table; D and trimming were worked out from the DNA. In all, the sample holds about 59,000 clones, and 75% to 85% of those were seen once. The ten largest account for 2.9% of the sample.

This sample was included in a study of TIL therapy for anti-PD-1-resistant metastatic lung cancer (dated by TCRdb to the early 2020s). With respect to the entire study: Tumors were harvested before any PD-1/PD-L1 blockade; patients then received nivolumab, and those progressing received lymphodepletion, expanded TIL infusion and IL-2. The cohort was predominantly lung adenocarcinoma, with four EGFR-mutant and two ALK-rearranged tumors, and half of patients were current or former smokers. Tumor and peripheral blood T cell receptor beta sequencing was used to track clonotypes across tumor, expanded TIL product and serial blood samples. Enrolled patients had a median age of roughly 54 years (range roughly 38-80) and a median tumor PD-L1 proportion score of around 6%. Across the cohort, whole-exome sequencing showed a median non-synonymous tumor mutation burden of approximately 1.5 mutations per megabase. Results and caveats for the whole study, not just this receptor: The study protocol defined all tumor marker inferences as exploratory. The cohort was highly selected, with more treatment-naive, never-smoker and oncogene-addicted patients than typical, limiting generalizability. Infused TIL clonotypes partially replaced the baseline peripheral repertoire then decayed over months, with no apparent association between persistence and response.

The CDR3 measures 15 amino acids from cysteine to phenylalanine. Only the CDR3 DNA is retained, 45 bases long and in frame from the first base. Trimming takes 0 bases from V and 6 bases from J, and the germline ends sit 11 bases apart. Per the germline V gene, LGHNA is the CDR1 and YSLEER is the CDR2. The time point label, read with the paper, signifies: pre-treatment sample, taken before nivolumab and TIL therapy. Adults with stage 4 NSCLC were enrolled from late 2017 to January 2020 in a dual-center phase I trial. The samples were drawn from an open-label, single-arm phase I trial testing tumor-infiltrating lymphocyte therapy combined with nivolumab in advanced non-small cell lung cancer. Blood mononuclear cells from EDTA tubes were isolated by Ficoll gradient, snap-frozen as pellets, and DNA was extracted with a Qiagen mini-prep kit.

The material was blood, obtained at baseline. The V and J segments used are TRBV4-3 and TRBJ2-2; the D gene cannot be named for sure. The sequence came from a person aged 25-85 years with non-small cell lung cancer. CDR3 sequence: CASSQDPSVAGELFF. The nucleotide sequence reads TGCGCCAGCAGCCAAGATCCCTCAGTGGCCGGGGAGCTGTTTTTT.